This record covers a single TCR delta chain. The antigen is undetermined. Sequences come from RNA converted to cDNA by reverse transcription. CDR3 amplicons came from multiplex PCR with pooled V-gene forward and constant-region reverse primers. TCRdb fed the multiplex PCR reads into CATT to redo clone calling. This sample has more than 50,000 delta-chain clones, with roughly 16% found just once. These data belong to a study of Vδ1+ human thymocytes. Study results and limitations: Highly polyclonal TRG and TRD repertoires with Gaussian CDR3 length distributions appeared in thymus. Unlike peripheral blood Vdelta1+ controls, thymic delta-chain sequences included approximately 21% Vdelta2 and few Vdelta3.

The germline V gene encodes CDR1 GEAIGNYY and CDR2 EKD. Trimming removed 0 bases from V and 9 bases from J, with 16 bases in between. The CDR3 totals 14 residues. Material: Vdelta1+ gamma-delta thymocytes from the thymus. Sample subset: FACS-sorted CD3+ TCRalphabeta- TCRVdelta1+ TCRVdelta2- thymocytes. This clonotype was sampled from a girl less than two years old who had congenital heart surgery. The genes are TRDV2 and TRDJ1, with D uncertain. The CDR3 DNA sequence: TGTGCCTGTGACACCGGAGATAGGGAGGCCCAACTCATCTTT. Amino acids: CACDTGDREAQLIF.